The source of this T cell receptor (beta chain) is a study of human T cells and chemical hapten exposure. The CDR3 contains 10 residues. Germline CDR1 reads SQVTM; CDR2 reads ANQGSEA. Between the trimmed V and J ends, which lost 4 bases and 6 bases, there was a span of 6 bases. As to time point: patch test 1, 2 weeks after DPC sensitization. Described treatment: therapeutic diphenylcyclopropenone sensitization with weekly scalp DPC. From the RACE reads, TCRdb called clonotypes with MiXCR, one entry per CDR3 protein. Among roughly 180,000 distinct CDR3 sequences listed, approximately 15% were seen once.

The chain joins TRBV29-1 to TRBJ1-1; D is undetermined. The clonotype was recovered from a woman in her 30s with alopecia areata. Some clones in this sample may be carry-over from other donors' samples. Source: whole blood, taken in connection with sensitization to the hapten diphenylcyclopropenone (DPC). The CDR3 sequence: CSVAGPEAFF. CDR3 bases: TGCAGCGTTGCCGGTCCTGAAGCTTTCTTT.